This T cell receptor (beta chain) was recorded in a study of CD8+ T cells in alopecia areata. General study points: Treatment with tofacitinib significantly lowered scalp clonality and reduced expanded CD8+ clones among the top 100. A great number of expanded lesional clones endured in scalp and blood during tofacitinib. Higher clonality than in normal scalp was seen in lesional scalp, especially alopecia totalis/universalis.

RNA, once extracted, was reverse transcribed into cDNA for use as the sequencing template. Profiling relied on immunoSEQ multiplex PCR, and the TCRdb table lists in-frame clones only, not all of them. The data hold approximately 180,000 clones, with 58% observed a single time. Treatment given: oral pan-JAK inhibitor, 5-10 mg twice daily. Alopecia areata patients provided lesional scalp punch biopsies and peripheral blood. This clone was counted only a few times. Its cognate antigen is unknown. V shed 1 base and J shed 1 base, with 7 bases lying between them. The V gene's germline CDR1 is SGHTA and CDR2 FQGNSA. The length of the CDR3 is 14 residues.

The sample in question was CD4+ T cells sorted from blood, obtained at week 56, from a patient treated with tofacitinib. The gene calls are TRBV7-2 and TRBJ1-1; D gene uncertain. This clonotype was sampled from a human donor with alopecia areata. The CDR3 is CASSLVHKNTEAFF. The CDR3 nucleotides read TGTGCCAGCAGCTTAGTCCATAAGAACACTGAAGCTTTCTTT.